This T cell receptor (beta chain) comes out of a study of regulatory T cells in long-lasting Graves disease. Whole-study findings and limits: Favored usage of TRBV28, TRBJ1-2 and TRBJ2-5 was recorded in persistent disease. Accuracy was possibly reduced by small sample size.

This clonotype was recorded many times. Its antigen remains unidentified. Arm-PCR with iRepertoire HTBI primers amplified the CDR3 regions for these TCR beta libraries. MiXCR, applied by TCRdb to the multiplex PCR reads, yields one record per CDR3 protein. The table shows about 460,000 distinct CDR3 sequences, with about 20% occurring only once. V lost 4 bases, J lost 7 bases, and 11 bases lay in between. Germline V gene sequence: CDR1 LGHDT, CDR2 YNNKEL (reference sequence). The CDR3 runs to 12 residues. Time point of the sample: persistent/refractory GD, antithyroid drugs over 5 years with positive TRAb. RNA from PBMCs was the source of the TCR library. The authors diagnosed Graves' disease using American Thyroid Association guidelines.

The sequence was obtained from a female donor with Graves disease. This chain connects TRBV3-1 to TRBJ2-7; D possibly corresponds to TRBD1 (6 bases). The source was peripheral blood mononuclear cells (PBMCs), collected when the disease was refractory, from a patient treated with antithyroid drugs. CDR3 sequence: CASSLAGEEQYF. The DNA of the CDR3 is TGTGCCAGCAGCCTCGCAGGGGAGGAGCAGTACTTC.